Presented here are 25 T cell receptor beta chains from one specimen sequenced in a study of radiation and T cells in renal cell carcinoma. Time point reported: blood 4 weeks post-SBRT, at nephrectomy. Treatment noted: 15 Gy SBRT to primary tumor, nephrectomy 4 weeks later. Data came from immunoSEQ multiplex PCR; TCRdb stores just in-frame clones and leaves some out. The sample yields about 140,000 clones, approximately 86% seen once. Source: blood, taken from a patient whose treatment included radiotherapy and nephrectomy. Receptor source: a woman aged 45-65 years with renal cell carcinoma.

The chain carries TRBV30 and TRBJ1-3, with a possible D match to TRBD1 (5 bases). Trimming removed 4 bases at V and 4 bases at J, with 8 bases between. The CDR3 is 12 amino acids. Germline V gives CDR1 GTSNPN, CDR2 SVGIG (reference sequence). The CDR3 region has the DNA TGTGCCTGGACCCGACAGGGAAACACCATATATTTT. Protein product: CAWTRQGNTIYF.

This clone was detected a few times. The V and J genes are TRBV7-9 and TRBJ1-1; D not resolved. The germline V gene has CDR1 SEHNR and CDR2 FQNEAQ (reference sequence). Trimming left V 7 bases short and J 5 bases short, with 11 bases between. The CDR3 contains 12 residues. CDR3 residues: CASTLVWTEAFF. The DNA of the CDR3 is TGTGCCAGCACCCTCGTATGGACTGAAGCTTTCTTT. The full variable domain, in which reference TRBV7-9 and TRBJ1-1 provide the parts outside the CDR3, is DTGVSQNPRHKITKRGQNVTFRCDPISEHNRLYWYRQTLGQGPEFLTYFQNEAQLEKSRLLSDRFSAERPKGSFSTLEIQRTEQGDSAMYLCASTLVWTEAFFGQGTRLTVV.

The V and J genes are TRBV5-6 and TRBJ1-2, with a tentative D call TRBD1 (5 bases). The V end lost 4 bases, the J end lost 5 bases, and 18 bases lay between the germline ends. This CDR3 comprises 15 residues. Germline-derived CDR1 and CDR2 are SGHDT and YYEEEE. The CDR3 nucleotides read TGTGCCAGCAGCCTGGATCCGGGGCGTGGGTATGGCTACACCTTC. Its translation is CASSLDPGRGYGYTF.

This chain joins TRBV7-2 and TRBJ2-7; D perhaps matches TRBD1 (6 bases). Germline CDR1 and CDR2: SGHTA and FQGNSA. Trimming pared 5 bases from V and 4 bases from J, leaving 18 bases between. The CDR3 consists of 15 residues. The CDR3 here is CASSPATGSAYEQYF. CDR3 coding DNA: TGTGCCAGCAGCCCAGCTACAGGGTCGGCGTACGAGCAGTACTTC.

This clone was observed a single time. The V and J genes are TRBV28 and TRBJ2-7; D unclear. The CDR3 is made up of 11 amino acids. Germline loops: CDR1 MDHEN, CDR2 SYDVKM. V was pared by 2 bases and J by 5 bases, with 4 bases between. The CDR3 DNA follows: TGTGCCAGCAGTTTAGGGAACGAGCAGTACTTC. It is translated as CASSLGNEQYF.

The V and J genes are TRBV6-1 and TRBJ2-2, with a tentative D call TRBD1 (6 bases). The V end lost 7 bases, the J end lost 1 base, and 13 bases lay between the germline ends. Germline CDR1 reads MNHNS; CDR2 reads SASEGT. This CDR3 has 15 residues. Written as DNA, the CDR3 is TGTGCCAGCACCCGCTCGACAGGGAACACCGGGGAGCTGTTTTTT. It codes for CASTRSTGNTGELFF.

This chain joins TRBV18 and TRBJ1-6, with 8 bases fitting TRBD1. CDR3 size: 15 residues. Trimming removed 6 bases from V and 7 bases from J; junction bases left unmatched: 8. Germline V CDR1 and CDR2: KGHSH, LQKENI. Here the CDR3 DNA reads TGTGCCAGCTCGCGCGGACAGGGAGGGAATTCACCCCTCCACTTT. Encoded protein: CASSRGQGGNSPLHF.

J is TRBJ2-1 and V is TRBV9; the match to TRBD2 covers 11 bases. CDR1 and CDR2 (germline): SGDLS, YYNGEE. The V segment lost 3 bases and the J segment 4 bases; nucleotides outside the gene matches: 6. The CDR3 is made up of 16 amino acids. This CDR3 is CASSGTVAGGYNEQFF. CDR3 in DNA: TGTGCCAGCAGCGGAACCGTAGCGGGGGGGTACAATGAGCAGTTCTTC. The whole variable domain, filled in from reference TRBV9 and TRBJ2-1, reads DSGVTQTPKHLITATGQRVTLRCSPRSGDLSVYWYQQSLDQGLQFLIQYYNGEERAKGNILERFSAQQFPDLHSELNLSSLELGDSALYFCASSGTVAGGYNEQFFGPGTRLTVL.

The chain joins TRBV18 to TRBJ2-1; 10 positions match TRBD2. From germline, CDR1 is KGHSH and CDR2 LQKENI. The CDR3 is 16 amino acids. V gave up 0 bases and J gave up 8 bases; unmatched junction bases: 7. Written as DNA, the CDR3 is TGTGCCAGCTCACCACCCATAGCGGGAGGTCACCATGAGCAGTTCTTC. Protein product: CASSPPIAGGHHEQFF.

The chain recombines TRBV7-2 with TRBJ1-5; no firm D call. Germline V gene lookup returns CDR1 SGHTA and CDR2 FQGNSA. This CDR3 spans 16 amino acids. With 2 bases removed from V and 3 bases from J, the gap between germline ends came to 14 bases. CDR3 sequence: CASSLSGVYPNQPQHF. CDR3 DNA sequence: TGTGCCAGCAGCTTATCCGGGGTCTACCCCAATCAGCCCCAGCATTTT.

The V call is TRBV7-2, the J call TRBJ2-1; the D call may be TRBD1 or TRBD2 (5 bases each). Germline CDR1 reads SGHTA; CDR2 reads FQGNSA. There are 16 residues in the CDR3. Trimming stripped 5 bases from V and 1 base from J, with 15 bases between. The DNA for the CDR3 is TGTGCCAGCAGCCCCGTTGGGGGTACTTCCTACAATGAGCAGTTCTTC. Translating it yields CASSPVGGTSYNEQFF.

CDR3 amino acids: CASRPIRLQETQYF. In DNA form, the CDR3 reads TGTGCCAGCAGGCCGATCCGCCTACAAGAGACCCAGTACTTC. The chain employs TRBV7-2 and TRBJ2-5; no clear D. Germline CDR1 and CDR2: SGHTA and FQGNSA. CDR3 length equals 14 residues. V lost 6 bases and J lost 2, with 13 bases in between.

The gene calls are TRBV6-1 and TRBJ2-5; perhaps TRBD2 as D (7 bases). V lost 5 bases, J lost 4 bases, and 14 bases lay in between. Germline V CDR1 and CDR2: MNHNS, SASEGT. The CDR3 spans 14 residues. CDR3 loop: CASSRGAWGETQYF. The CDR3 nucleotides read TGTGCCAGCAGTCGGGGGGCCTGGGGAGAGACCCAGTACTTC.

The V call is TRBV7-2, the J call TRBJ2-1, with D uncertain. From germline, CDR1 is SGHTA and CDR2 FQGNSA. The CDR3 contains 13 residues. V was clipped by 5 bases and J by 4 bases, with 9 bases between them. The CDR3 nucleotides are TGTGCCAGCAGCCTAGGAGAATACAATGAGCAGTTCTTC. This translates into CASSLGEYNEQFF.

The gene calls are TRBV5-4 and TRBJ2-5; 8 bases map to TRBD2. After removal of 7 bases from V and 4 bases from J, the junction contained 9 bases not matched to a gene. The CDR3 has 14 residues. CDR1 and CDR2 (germline): SGHNT, YYREEE (reference sequence). The CDR3 loop reads CASLGPGGPETQYF. For the CDR3, the DNA is TGTGCCAGCCTCGGGCCGGGAGGGCCAGAGACCCAGTACTTC.

This clone has a handful of counts. The CDR3 sequence: CAIRAAGLYEQYF. CDR3 sequence (DNA): TGTGCCATCCGGGCCGCGGGTCTCTACGAGCAGTACTTC. The chain is built from TRBV6-1 and TRBJ2-7, with D tentatively TRBD2 (5 bases). Germline V gene sequence: CDR1 MNHNS, CDR2 SASEGT. V was pared by 10 bases and J by 3 bases, with 16 bases between. The CDR3 spans 13 residues.

This sequence joins TRBV10-2 and TRBJ2-7; the match to TRBD2 covers 11 bases. The junction had 3 bases not matched to a gene; V was cut back by 4 bases and J by 4 bases. CDR1 is WSHSY and CDR2 is SAAADI in the germline V gene. The CDR3 totals 14 residues. Written as DNA, the CDR3 is TGCGCCAGCAGTGTCCCTAGCGGGAGGTACGAGCAGTACTTC. It specifies CASSVPSGRYEQYF.

V and J are TRBV6-1 and TRBJ2-7; D gene uncertain. Trimming removed 3 bases at V and 5 bases at J, with 5 bases between. Germline loops: CDR1 MNHNS, CDR2 SASEGT. This CDR3 has 11 amino acids. The CDR3 DNA reads as TGTGCCAGCAGTGACGGAGACGAGCAGTACTTC. Protein product: CASSDGDEQYF.

The chain recombines TRBV11-3 with TRBJ1-2; D unclear. Trimming removed 9 bases at V and 7 bases at J, with 6 bases between. CDR3 size: 9 residues. Germline V gene data show CDR1 as SGHNT and CDR2 as YENEEA. CDR3 nucleotide sequence: TGTGCCAGTCAACGTGGCTACACCTTC. It yields the protein CASQRGYTF. Supplemented by reference TRBV11-3 and TRBJ1-2, the full variable domain reads EAGVVQSPRYKIIEKKQPVAFWCNPISGHNTLYWYLQNLGQGPELLIRYENEEAVDDSQLPKDRFSAERLKGVDSTLKIQPAELGDSAVYLCASQRGYTFGSGTRLTVV.

The chain uses TRBV18 and TRBJ1-4; a possible D gene is TRBD1 (5 bases). V was clipped by 2 bases and J by 7 bases, with 11 bases between them. Germline lookup yields CDR1 KGHSH and CDR2 LQKENI. The CDR3 runs 14 residues. This chain's CDR3 is CASSPRQLGEKLFF. CDR3 in DNA: TGTGCCAGCTCACCAAGACAGTTAGGTGAAAAACTGTTTTTT.

In this sample, this clone turned up a few times. V gene TRBV7-9 combines with J gene TRBJ1-2; weak D call: TRBD1 (6 bases). The germline V and J ends were trimmed by 1 base and 6 bases, with 15 bases remaining between them. The CDR3 has 15 amino acids. Germline lookup yields CDR1 SEHNR and CDR2 FQNEAQ (reference sequence). CDR3 protein: CASSLEGGSKDGYTF. The CDR3 nucleotides read TGTGCCAGCAGCTTAGAAGGGGGGAGTAAAGATGGCTACACCTTC.

This sequence joins TRBV7-3 and TRBJ2-2; 9 nucleotides align to TRBD2. Germline-derived CDR1 and CDR2 are SGHTA and FQGTGA. The V and J ends lost 5 bases and 3 bases, in that order; junction bases with no gene match: 4. There are 15 residues in the CDR3. The CDR3 loop is CASSARTSDTGELFF. DNA for the CDR3: TGTGCCAGCAGCGCCAGGACTAGCGACACCGGGGAGCTGTTTTTT.

The chain uses TRBV7-9 and TRBJ2-3; D is perhaps TRBD2 (6 bases). V was pared by 5 bases and J by 3 bases, with 12 bases between. This CDR3 region has 14 residues. Germline CDR1 is SEHNR and CDR2 is FQNEAQ (reference sequence). CDR3 loop: CASSPQTSTDTQYF. The CDR3 DNA reads TGTGCCAGCAGCCCGCAGACTAGTACAGATACGCAGTATTTT.

The gene calls are TRBV28 and TRBJ2-5, with D perhaps TRBD1 or TRBD2 (5 bases each). In germline, CDR1 is MDHEN, CDR2 SYDVKM. This CDR3 is built from 16 residues. The V gene lost 1 base and the J gene lost 5 bases, with 17 bases spanning the gap. In nucleotides, the CDR3 is TGTGCCAGCAGTTTATTGCCAGCGACCGAGGGGGAGACCCAGTACTTC. This codes for CASSLLPATEGETQYF.

The chain employs TRBV30 and TRBJ2-3, with TRBD2 matching over 8 bases. Germline loops: CDR1 GTSNPN, CDR2 SVGIG (reference sequence). V was pared by 1 base and J by 0 bases, with 9 bases of the junction left unmatched. The CDR3 extends over 17 amino acids. The chain's CDR3 is CAWSAGGASISTDTQYF. The CDR3 DNA sequence: TGTGCCTGGAGTGCCGGGGGGGCCTCTATTAGCACAGATACGCAGTATTTT. Together with reference TRBV30 and TRBJ2-3, the CDR3 gives the full variable domain: SQTIHQWPATLVQPVGSPLSLECTVEGTSNPNLYWYRQAAGRGLQLLFYSVGIGQISSEVPQNLSASRPQDRQFILSSKKLLLSDSGFYLCAWSAGGASISTDTQYFGPGTRLTVL.